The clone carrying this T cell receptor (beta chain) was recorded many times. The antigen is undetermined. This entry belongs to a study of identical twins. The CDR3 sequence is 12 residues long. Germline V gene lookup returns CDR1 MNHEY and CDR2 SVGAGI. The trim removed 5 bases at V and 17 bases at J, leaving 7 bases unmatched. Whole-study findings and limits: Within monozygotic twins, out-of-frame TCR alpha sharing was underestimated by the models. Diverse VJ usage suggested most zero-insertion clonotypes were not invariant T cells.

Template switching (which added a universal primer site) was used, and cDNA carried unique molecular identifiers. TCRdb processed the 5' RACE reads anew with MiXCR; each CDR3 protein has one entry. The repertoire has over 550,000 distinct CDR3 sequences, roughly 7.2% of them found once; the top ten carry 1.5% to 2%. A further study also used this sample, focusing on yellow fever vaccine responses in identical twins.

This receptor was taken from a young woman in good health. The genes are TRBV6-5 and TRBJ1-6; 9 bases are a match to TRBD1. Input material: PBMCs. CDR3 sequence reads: CASSQRQGEIHF. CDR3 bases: TGTGCCAGCAGTCAAAGACAGGGGGAAATCCACTTT.